The clone carrying this TCR beta chain has a handful of counts. The entry originates in a study of blood T cell repertoires in COVID-19. About the study: Samples came from the United States, Italy and Spain, spanning acute and convalescent COVID-19.

The V segment lost 6 bases and the J segment 0 bases; nucleotides outside the gene matches: 4. The CDR3 spans 14 residues. Germline V gives CDR1 LNHDA, CDR2 SQIVND (reference sequence). The participants were between roughly 18 and 100 years old and came from under 25 US areas. Recovered Cohort 3 donors showed two negative PCRs, clearance, or symptom resolution. Under the authors' procedure: Amplification with reference gene primers provided the estimates of nucleated cell counts. The table came from immunoSEQ multiplex PCR; TCRdb's copy has only in-frame clones and leaves some out. V, J and clone size were drawn from that table, and D and trimming were deduced from the DNA. The top ten clones hold less than 3% of a sample with over 250,000 clones, roughly nine tenths of them seen once.

This chain links TRBV19 with TRBJ1-2, with 7 bases aligning to TRBD1. This TCR was recovered from a woman aged 45-59 years who had recovered from COVID-19. The sample comprised PBMCs or T cells enriched from blood (not recorded which). The CDR3 loop is CASRPGQANYGYTF. CDR3 sequence (DNA): TGTGCCAGTAGGCCCGGACAGGCTAACTATGGCTACACCTTC.